This TCR beta chain was observed in a study of blood T cell repertoires in COVID-19. Study background: In each case, the material was cDNA or gDNA derived from T cells, B-cell-depleted T cells, or PBMCs.

In the original analysis: Amplifying reference gene primers gave estimates of nucleated cell counts. Profiling relied on immunoSEQ multiplex PCR, and the TCRdb table lists in-frame clones only, not all of them. That table is the source of V, J and clone size, and D and trimming were worked out from the DNA. This sample yields 200,000 to 250,000 clones, of which around 85% are seen a single time; roughly 3% belongs to the top ten. The CDR3 length is 14 residues. The junction had 6 bases not matched to a gene; V was cut back by 10 bases and J by 1 base. Germline loops: CDR1 SNHLY, CDR2 FYNNEI. The sequenced sample was peripheral blood. The TCR comes from a woman in her thirties who had recovered from COVID-19. The chain uses TRBV2 and TRBJ1-5, with 8 positions matching TRBD1. The CDR3 bases are TGTGCCACCCGACAGGGGAGCAGCAATCAGCCCCAGCATTTT. Protein: CATRQGSSNQPQHF. The full variable domain, with the rest looked up from reference TRBV2 and TRBJ1-5, is EPEVTQTPSHQVTQMGQEVILRCVPISNHLYFYWYRQILGQKVEFLVSFYNNEISEKSEIFDDQFSVERPDGSNFTLKIRSTKLEDSAMYFCATRQGSSNQPQHFGDGTRLSIL.